This TCR beta chain stems from a study of blood T cell repertoires in COVID-19. The CDR3 totals 12 residues. Trimming stripped 5 bases from V and 10 bases from J, with 9 bases between. Germline lookup yields CDR1 MNHEY and CDR2 SMNVEV (reference sequence). In the original processing: By means of reference gene primer amplification, nucleated cell counts were estimated. The table came from immunoSEQ multiplex PCR; TCRdb's copy has only in-frame clones and leaves some out. The V and J calls and clone size were taken over from that table, and D and trimming were inferred from the DNA. The repertoire includes some 100,000 clones, 70% to 90% of them detected once, and under 14% sits in the top ten.

This clonotype originated in a woman aged 25 to 39 with acute or convalescent COVID-19. The rearrangement links TRBV27 to TRBJ1-6; D is undetermined. What was sequenced was peripheral blood. The CDR3, as DNA: TGTGCCAGCAGTCCTCCTAGGTCACCCCTCCACTTT. Translation: CASSPPRSPLHF.